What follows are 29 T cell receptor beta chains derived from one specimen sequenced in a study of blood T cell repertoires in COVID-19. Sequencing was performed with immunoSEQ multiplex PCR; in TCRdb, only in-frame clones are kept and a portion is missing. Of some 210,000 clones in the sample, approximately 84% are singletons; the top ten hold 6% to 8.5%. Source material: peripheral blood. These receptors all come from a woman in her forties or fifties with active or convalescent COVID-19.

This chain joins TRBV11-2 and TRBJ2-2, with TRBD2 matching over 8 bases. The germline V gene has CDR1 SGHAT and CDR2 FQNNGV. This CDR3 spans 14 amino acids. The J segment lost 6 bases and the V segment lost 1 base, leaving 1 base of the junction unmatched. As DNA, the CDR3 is TGTGCCAGCAGCTTAGGGACTAGCTCCGGGGAGCTGTTTTTT. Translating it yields CASSLGTSSGELFF.

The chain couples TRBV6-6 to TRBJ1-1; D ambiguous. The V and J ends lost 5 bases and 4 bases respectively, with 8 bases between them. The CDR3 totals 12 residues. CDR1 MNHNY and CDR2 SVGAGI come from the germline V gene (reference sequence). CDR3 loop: CASSGGSTEAFF. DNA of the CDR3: TGTGCCAGCAGTGGTGGTAGCACTGAAGCTTTCTTT.

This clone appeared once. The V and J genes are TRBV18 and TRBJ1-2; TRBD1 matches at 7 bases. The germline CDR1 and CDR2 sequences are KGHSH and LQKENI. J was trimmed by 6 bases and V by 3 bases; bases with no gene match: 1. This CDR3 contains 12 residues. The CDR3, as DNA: TGTGCCAGCTCACCCGGGACAGATGGCTACACCTTC. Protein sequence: CASSPGTDGYTF.

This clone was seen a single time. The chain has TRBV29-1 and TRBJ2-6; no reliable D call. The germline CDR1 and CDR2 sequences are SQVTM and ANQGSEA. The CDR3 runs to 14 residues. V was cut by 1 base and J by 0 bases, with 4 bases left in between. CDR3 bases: TGCAGCGTTGAAGTCCGCTCTGGGGCCAACGTCCTGACTTTC. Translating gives CSVEVRSGANVLTF.

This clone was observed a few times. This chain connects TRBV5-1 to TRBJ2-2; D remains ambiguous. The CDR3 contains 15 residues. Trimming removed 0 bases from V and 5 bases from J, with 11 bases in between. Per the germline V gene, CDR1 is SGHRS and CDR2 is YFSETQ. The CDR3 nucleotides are TGCGCCAGCAGCTTGGGTGTAAGCTTAACCGGGGAGCTGTTTTTT. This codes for CASSLGVSLTGELFF.

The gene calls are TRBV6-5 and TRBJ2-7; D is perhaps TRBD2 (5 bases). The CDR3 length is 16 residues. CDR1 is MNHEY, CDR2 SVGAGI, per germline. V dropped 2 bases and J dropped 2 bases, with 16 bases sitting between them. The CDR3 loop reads CASSYKSAGHTYEQYF. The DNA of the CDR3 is TGTGCCAGCAGTTACAAGTCGGCGGGTCACACCTACGAGCAGTACTTC.

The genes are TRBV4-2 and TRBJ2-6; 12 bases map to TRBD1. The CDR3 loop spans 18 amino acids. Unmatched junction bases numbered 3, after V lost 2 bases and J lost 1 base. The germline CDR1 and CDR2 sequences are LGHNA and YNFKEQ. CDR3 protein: CASSQWDRGLSGANVLTF. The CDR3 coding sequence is TGTGCCAGCAGCCAATGGGACAGGGGGCTTTCTGGGGCCAACGTCCTGACTTTC.

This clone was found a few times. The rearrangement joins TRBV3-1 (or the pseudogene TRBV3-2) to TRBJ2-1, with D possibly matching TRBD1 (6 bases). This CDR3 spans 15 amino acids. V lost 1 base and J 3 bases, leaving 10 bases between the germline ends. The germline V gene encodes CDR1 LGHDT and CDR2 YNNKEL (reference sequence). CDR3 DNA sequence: TGTGCCAGCAGCCAAGGTAGAGGGGGCTACAATGAGCAGTTCTTC. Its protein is CASSQGRGGYNEQFF.

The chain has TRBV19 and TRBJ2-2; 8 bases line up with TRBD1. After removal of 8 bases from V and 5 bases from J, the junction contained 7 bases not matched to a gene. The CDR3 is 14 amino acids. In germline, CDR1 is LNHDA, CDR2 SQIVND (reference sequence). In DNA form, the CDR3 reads TGTGCCAGTGAGCAGGGGGCGCGGACCGGGGAGCTGTTTTTT. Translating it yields CASEQGARTGELFF. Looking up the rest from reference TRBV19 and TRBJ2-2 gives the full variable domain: DGGITQSPKYLFRKEGQNVTLSCEQNLNHDAMYWYRQDPGQGLRLIYYSQIVNDFQKGDIAEGYSVSREKKESFPLTVTSAQKNPTAFYLCASEQGARTGELFFGEGSRLTVL.

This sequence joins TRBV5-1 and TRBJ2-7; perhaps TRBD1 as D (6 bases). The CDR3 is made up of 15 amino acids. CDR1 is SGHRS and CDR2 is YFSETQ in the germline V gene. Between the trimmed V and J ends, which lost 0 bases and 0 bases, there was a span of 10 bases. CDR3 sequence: CASSLEQGSSYEQYF. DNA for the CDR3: TGCGCCAGCAGCTTGGAACAGGGATCCTCCTACGAGCAGTACTTC.

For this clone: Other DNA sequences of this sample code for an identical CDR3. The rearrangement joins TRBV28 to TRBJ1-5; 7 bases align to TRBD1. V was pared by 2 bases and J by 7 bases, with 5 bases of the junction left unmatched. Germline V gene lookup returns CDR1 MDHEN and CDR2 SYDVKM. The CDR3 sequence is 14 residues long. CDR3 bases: TGTGCCAGCAGTTTAAGGGACAGAGGGCAGCCCCAGCATTTT. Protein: CASSLRDRGQPQHF. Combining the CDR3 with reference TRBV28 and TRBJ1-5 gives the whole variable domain DVKVTQSSRYLVKRTGEKVFLECVQDMDHENMFWYRQDPGLGLRLIYFSYDVKMKEKGDIPEGYSVSREKKERFSLILESASTNQTSMYLCASSLRDRGQPQHFGDGTRLSIL.

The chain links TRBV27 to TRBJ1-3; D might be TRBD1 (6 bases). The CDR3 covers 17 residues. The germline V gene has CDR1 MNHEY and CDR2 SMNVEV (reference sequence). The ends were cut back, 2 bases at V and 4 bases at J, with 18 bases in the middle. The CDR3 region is CASSLKGTTLTGNTIYF. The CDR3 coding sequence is TGTGCCAGCAGTTTAAAGGGGACAACCTTGACGGGAAACACCATATATTTT.

CDR3 DNA sequence: TGTGCCAGCAGCTTCTCGAGGACAGGATGGTCACCCCTCCACTTT. Translation gives CASSFSRTGWSPLHF. The chain has TRBV5-6 and TRBJ1-6; TRBD1 aligns across 7 bases. The CDR3 has 15 amino acids. The germline gives CDR1 SGHDT, CDR2 YYEEEE. Trimming cost V 2 bases and J 10 bases; bases outside gene matches: 9.

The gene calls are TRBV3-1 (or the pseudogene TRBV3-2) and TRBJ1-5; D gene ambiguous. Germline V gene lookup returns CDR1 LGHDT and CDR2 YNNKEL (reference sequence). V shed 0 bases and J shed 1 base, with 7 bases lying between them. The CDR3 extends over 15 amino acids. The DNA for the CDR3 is TGTGCCAGCAGCCAAGACTACGGGAGCAATCAGCCCCAGCATTTT. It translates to CASSQDYGSNQPQHF.

The CDR3 reads CASSEAGGVANVLTF. The CDR3 nucleotides read TGTGCCAGCAGTGAAGCTGGAGGAGTGGCCAACGTCCTGACTTTC. The chain recombines TRBV2 with TRBJ2-6; D may be TRBD2 (5 bases). The CDR3 is made up of 15 amino acids. CDR1 and CDR2 (germline): SNHLY, FYNNEI. V shed 0 bases and J shed 6 bases, with 9 bases lying between them.

This CDR3 is CASSSGTGDTEAFF. As DNA, the CDR3 is TGCGCCAGCAGCTCCGGGACAGGGGACACTGAAGCTTTCTTT. V usage is TRBV5-1 and J usage is TRBJ1-1; 10 nucleotides align to TRBD1. Germline V CDR1 and CDR2: SGHRS, YFSETQ. The CDR3 contains 14 residues. The junction had 2 bases not matched to a gene; V was cut back by 3 bases and J by 3 bases.

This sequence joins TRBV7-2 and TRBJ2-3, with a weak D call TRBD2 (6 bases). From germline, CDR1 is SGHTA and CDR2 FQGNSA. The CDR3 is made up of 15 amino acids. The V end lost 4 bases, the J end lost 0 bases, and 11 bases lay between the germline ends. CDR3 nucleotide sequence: TGTGCCAGCAGCTCCTCCGGGACTAGCACAGATACGCAGTATTTT. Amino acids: CASSSSGTSTDTQYF.

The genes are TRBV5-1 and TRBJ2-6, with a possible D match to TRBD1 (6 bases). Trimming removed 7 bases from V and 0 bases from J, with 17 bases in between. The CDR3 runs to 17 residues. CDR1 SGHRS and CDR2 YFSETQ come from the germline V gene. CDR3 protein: CASGGFTGSSGANVLTF. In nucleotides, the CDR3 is TGCGCCAGCGGAGGTTTCACAGGGAGCTCTGGGGCCAACGTCCTGACTTTC. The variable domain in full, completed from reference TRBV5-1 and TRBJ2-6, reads KAGVTQTPRYLIKTRGQQVTLSCSPISGHRSVSWYQQTPGQGLQFLFEYFSETQRNKGNFPGRFSGRQFSNSRSEMNVSTLELGDSALYLCASGGFTGSSGANVLTFGAGSRLTVL.

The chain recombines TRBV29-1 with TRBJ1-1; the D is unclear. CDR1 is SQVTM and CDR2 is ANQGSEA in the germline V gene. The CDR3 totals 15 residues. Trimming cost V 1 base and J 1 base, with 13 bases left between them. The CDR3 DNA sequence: TGCAGCGTTGAAGTATCCCCCACGGGGAACACTGAAGCTTTCTTT. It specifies CSVEVSPTGNTEAFF.

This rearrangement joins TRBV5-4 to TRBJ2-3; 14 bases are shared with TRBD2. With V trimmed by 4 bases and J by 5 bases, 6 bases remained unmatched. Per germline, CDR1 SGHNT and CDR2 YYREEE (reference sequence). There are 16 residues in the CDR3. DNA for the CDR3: TGTGCCAGCAGCGATGGGACTAGCGGGAGAATAGATACGCAGTATTTT. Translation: CASSDGTSGRIDTQYF.

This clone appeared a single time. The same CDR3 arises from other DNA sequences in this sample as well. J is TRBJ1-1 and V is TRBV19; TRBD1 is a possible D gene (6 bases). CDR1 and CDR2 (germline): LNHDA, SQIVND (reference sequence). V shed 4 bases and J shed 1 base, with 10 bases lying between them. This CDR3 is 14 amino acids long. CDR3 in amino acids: CASSTRQENTEAFF. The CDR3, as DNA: TGTGCCAGTAGTACAAGACAGGAGAACACTGAAGCTTTCTTT.

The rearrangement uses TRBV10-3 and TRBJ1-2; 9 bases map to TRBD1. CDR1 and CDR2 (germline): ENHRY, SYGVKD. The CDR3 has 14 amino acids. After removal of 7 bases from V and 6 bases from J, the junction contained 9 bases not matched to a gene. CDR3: CAINQGRDRDGYTF. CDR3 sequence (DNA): TGTGCCATCAATCAAGGGCGGGACAGGGATGGCTACACCTTC.

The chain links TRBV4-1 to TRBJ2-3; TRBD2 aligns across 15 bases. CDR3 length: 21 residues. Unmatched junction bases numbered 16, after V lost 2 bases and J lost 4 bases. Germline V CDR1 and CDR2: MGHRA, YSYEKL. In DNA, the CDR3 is TGCGCCAGCAGCCAATGGACTAGCGGGGGGGCCTTAGGTGATAAAGCAGATACGCAGTATTTT. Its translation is CASSQWTSGGALGDKADTQYF.

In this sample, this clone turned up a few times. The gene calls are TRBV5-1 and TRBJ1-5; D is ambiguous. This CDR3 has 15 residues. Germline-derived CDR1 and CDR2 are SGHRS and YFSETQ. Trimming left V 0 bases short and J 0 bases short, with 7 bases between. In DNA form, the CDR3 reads TGCGCCAGCAGCTTGGGGCCTTCTAGCAATCAGCCCCAGCATTTT. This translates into CASSLGPSSNQPQHF.

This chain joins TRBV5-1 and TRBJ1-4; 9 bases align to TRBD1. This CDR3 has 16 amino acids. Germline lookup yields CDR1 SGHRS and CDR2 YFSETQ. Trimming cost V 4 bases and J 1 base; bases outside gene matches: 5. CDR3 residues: CASSGNRGQTNEKLFF. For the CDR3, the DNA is TGCGCCAGCAGCGGGAACAGGGGGCAAACTAATGAAAAACTGTTTTTT.

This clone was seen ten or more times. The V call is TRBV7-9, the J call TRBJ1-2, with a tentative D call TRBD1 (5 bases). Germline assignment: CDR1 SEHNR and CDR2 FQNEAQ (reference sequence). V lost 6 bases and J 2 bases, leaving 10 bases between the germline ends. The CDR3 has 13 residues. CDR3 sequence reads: CASSIQENYGYTF. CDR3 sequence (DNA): TGTGCCAGCAGTATACAGGAGAACTATGGCTACACCTTC. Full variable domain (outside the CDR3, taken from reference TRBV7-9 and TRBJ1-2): DTGVSQNPRHKITKRGQNVTFRCDPISEHNRLYWYRQTLGQGPEFLTYFQNEAQLEKSRLLSDRFSAERPKGSFSTLEIQRTEQGDSAMYLCASSIQENYGYTFGSGTRLTVV.

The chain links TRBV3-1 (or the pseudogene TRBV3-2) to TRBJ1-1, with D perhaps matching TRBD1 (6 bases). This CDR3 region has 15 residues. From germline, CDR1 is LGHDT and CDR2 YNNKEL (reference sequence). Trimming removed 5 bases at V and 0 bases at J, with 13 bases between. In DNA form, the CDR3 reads TGTGCCAGCAGCTCCAGGACAGAGATGAACACTGAAGCTTTCTTT. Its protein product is CASSSRTEMNTEAFF.

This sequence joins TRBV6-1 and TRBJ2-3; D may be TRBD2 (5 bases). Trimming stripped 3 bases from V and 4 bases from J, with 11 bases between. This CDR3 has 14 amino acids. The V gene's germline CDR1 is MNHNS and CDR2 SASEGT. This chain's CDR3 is CASSEPSKADTQYF. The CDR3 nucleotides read TGTGCCAGCAGTGAGCCTAGCAAAGCAGATACGCAGTATTTT.

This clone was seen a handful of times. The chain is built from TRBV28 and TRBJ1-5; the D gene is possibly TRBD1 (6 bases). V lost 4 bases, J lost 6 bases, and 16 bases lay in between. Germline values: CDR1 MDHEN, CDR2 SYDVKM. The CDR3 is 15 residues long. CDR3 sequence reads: CASSSGTIEGQPQHF. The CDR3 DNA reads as TGTGCCAGCAGTTCAGGGACAATTGAAGGTCAGCCCCAGCATTTT.